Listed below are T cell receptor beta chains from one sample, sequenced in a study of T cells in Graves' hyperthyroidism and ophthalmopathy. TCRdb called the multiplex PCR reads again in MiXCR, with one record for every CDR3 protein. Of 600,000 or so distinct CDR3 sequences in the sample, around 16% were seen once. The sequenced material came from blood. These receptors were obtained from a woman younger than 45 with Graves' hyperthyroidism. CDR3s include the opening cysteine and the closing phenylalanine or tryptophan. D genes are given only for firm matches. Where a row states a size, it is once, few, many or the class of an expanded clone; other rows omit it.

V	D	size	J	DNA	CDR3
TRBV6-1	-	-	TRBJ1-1	TGTGCCAGCAGCGCCGACATGAACACTGAAGCTTTCTTT	CASSADMNTEAFF
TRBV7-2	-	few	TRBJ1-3	TGTGCCAGCAGCTTCGAACAGGGTGTTGGAAACACCATATATTTT	CASSFEQGVGNTIYF
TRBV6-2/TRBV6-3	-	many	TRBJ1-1	TGTGCCAGCAGGCCGGGACGGCCGAACACTGAAGCTTTCTTT	CASRPGRPNTEAFF
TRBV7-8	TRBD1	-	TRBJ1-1	TGTGCCAGCAGAGCCGGGACAGGGAGAACTGAAGCTTTCTTT	CASRAGTGRTEAFF
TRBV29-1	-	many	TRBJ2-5	TGCAGCGGGGGGACACCCGAAGAGACCCAGTACTTC	CSGGTPEETQYF
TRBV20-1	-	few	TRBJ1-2	TGCAGTGCTAGAGTTCCCGTCGGCGGCTTCTATGGCTACACCTTC	CSARVPVGGFYGYTF
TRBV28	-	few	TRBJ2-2	TGTGCCAGCAGTTTTTACGGGATCACCGGGGAGCTGTTTTTT	CASSFYGITGELFF
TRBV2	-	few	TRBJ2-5	TGTGCCAGCAGGGGCTTTTTGGCGAGGAAGACCCAGTACTTC	CASRGFLARKTQYF
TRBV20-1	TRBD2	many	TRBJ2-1	TGCAGTGCTAGACGGACTAGCGGCCACAATGAGCAGTTCTTC	CSARRTSGHNEQFF
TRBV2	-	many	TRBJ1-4	TGTGCCAGCAGTGATGGACGGGGATTTGCAACTAATGAAAAACTGTTTTTT	CASSDGRGFATNEKLFF
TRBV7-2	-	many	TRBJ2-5	TGTGCCAGCAGCCTGCTAGCCGGGAGTGGCGAGACCCAGTACTTC	CASSLLAGSGETQYF
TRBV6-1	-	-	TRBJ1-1	TGTGCCAGCAGTTCCTTTGCCGGGAACACTGAAGCTTTCTTT	CASSSFAGNTEAFF
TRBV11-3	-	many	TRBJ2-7	TGTGCCAGCAGCCCCTACGAGCGGCCCTACGAGCAGTACTTC	CASSPYERPYEQYF
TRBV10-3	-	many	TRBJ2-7	TGTGCCATCAGTGGGACAACGAAACCCTCCGAGCAGTACTTC	CAISGTTKPSEQYF
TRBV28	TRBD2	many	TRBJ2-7	TGTGCCAGCAGTTCTACCCCACTAGCGGGAAGAGCCTACGAGCAGTACTTC	CASSSTPLAGRAYEQYF
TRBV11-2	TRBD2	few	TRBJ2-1	TGTGCCAGCAGCTTAGGGACTAGTCGCGCGCTTGAGCAGTTCTTC	CASSLGTSRALEQFF
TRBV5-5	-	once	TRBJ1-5	TGTGCCAGCAGCTTGACTCCCGGGGTAAGCAATCAGCCCCAGCATTTT	CASSLTPGVSNQPQHF
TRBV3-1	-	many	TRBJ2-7	TGTGCCAGCAGCCACTCATCGACTGGACTCTACGAGCAGTACTTC	CASSHSSTGLYEQYF
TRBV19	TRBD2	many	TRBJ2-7	TGTGCCAGTCGCGATCGGCGGGAGGGCTCCTACGAGCAGTACTTC	CASRDRREGSYEQYF
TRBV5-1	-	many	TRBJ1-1	TGCGCCAGCAGCTTGGCAGTCAGCTTGAACACTGAAGCTTTCTTT	CASSLAVSLNTEAFF
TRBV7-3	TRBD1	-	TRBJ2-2	TGTGCCAGCAGCTTAACCATCGGGACAGGGGTTAACGGGGAGCTGTTTTTT	CASSLTIGTGVNGELFF
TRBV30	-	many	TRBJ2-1	TGTGCCTGGAGTGTAGAGGGTGGAGCCTACAATGAGCAGTTCTTC	CAWSVEGGAYNEQFF
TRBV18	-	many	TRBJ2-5	TGTGCCAGCTCACCTGTGGGGGAAGAGACCCAGTACTTC	CASSPVGEETQYF
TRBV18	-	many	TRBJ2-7	TGTGCCAGCTCACCACTAGCAATCCGGAGCTCCTACGAGCAGTACTTC	CASSPLAIRSSYEQYF
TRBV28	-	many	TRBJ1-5	TGTGCCAGCAGTTTACTCGGGACCGGGAGAGAGGATCAGCCCCAGCATTTT	CASSLLGTGREDQPQHF
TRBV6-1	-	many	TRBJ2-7	TGTGCCAGCAGTGAAGCGAGGGGCTACGAGCAGTACTTC	CASSEARGYEQYF
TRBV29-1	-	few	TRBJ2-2	TGCAGCGTAGAGAAGGTCACCGGGGAGCTGTTTTTT	CSVEKVTGELFF
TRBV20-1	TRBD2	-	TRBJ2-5	TGCAGTGCGAGACTAGCGCACCAAGAGACCCAGTACTTC	CSARLAHQETQYF
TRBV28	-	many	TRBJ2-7	TGTGCCAGCAGTCTCGAAACTCCCGAGCAGTACTTC	CASSLETPEQYF
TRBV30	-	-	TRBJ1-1	TGTGCCTGGAGTGTACGAGGACAAAACACTGAAGCTTTCTTT	CAWSVRGQNTEAFF
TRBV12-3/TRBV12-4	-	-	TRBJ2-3	TGTGCCAGCAGCTTTAGTTTGGACTTTCTAATCACAGATACGCAGTATTTT	CASSFSLDFLITDTQYF
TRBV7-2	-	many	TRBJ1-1	TGTGCCAGCAGCTTAGGAGACATCTCATTAGGGGAAGCTTTCTTT	CASSLGDISLGEAFF
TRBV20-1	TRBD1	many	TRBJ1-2	TGCAGTGTTGCTGACAGGGGGGGCTACACCTTC	CSVADRGGYTF
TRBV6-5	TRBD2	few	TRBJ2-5	TGTGCCAGCAGCACATCCCTGGGGGAGGGCCGAGAGACCCAGTACTTC	CASSTSLGEGRETQYF
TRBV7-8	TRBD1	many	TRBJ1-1	TGTGCCAGCAGCTTAGGGTCTAGGGGGCGAGACACTGAAGCTTTCTTT	CASSLGSRGRDTEAFF
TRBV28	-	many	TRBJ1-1	TGTGCCAGCAGGTTCCGGAACCGGGGGACTGAAGCTTTCTTT	CASRFRNRGTEAFF
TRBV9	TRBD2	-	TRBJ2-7	TGTGCCAGCAGCCTTAGCGGGAGGGCGGCAGAGCAGTACTTC	CASSLSGRAAEQYF
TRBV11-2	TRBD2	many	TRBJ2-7	TGTGCCAGCAGTTTCGGGAGGGGCTACGAGCAGTACTTC	CASSFGRGYEQYF
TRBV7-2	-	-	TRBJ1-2	TGTGCCAGCAGCTTACGAGTACGGGGAGGTGGCTACACCTTC	CASSLRVRGGGYTF
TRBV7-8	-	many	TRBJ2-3	TGTGCCAGCAGCTTACAGGGGGGTCGGTTAGATACGCAGTATTTT	CASSLQGGRLDTQYF
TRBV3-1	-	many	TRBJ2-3	TGTGCCAGCAGCCAAGTAGCCCCACAGCGGGGCACAGATACGCAGTATTTT	CASSQVAPQRGTDTQYF
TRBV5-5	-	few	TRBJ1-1	TGTGCCAGCAGCCAAGCAACAGCGAACACTGAAGCTTTCTTT	CASSQATANTEAFF
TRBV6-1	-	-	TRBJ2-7	TGTGCCAGCAGCCGCGCTCAGGGATCTCCCTACGAGCAGTACTTC	CASSRAQGSPYEQYF
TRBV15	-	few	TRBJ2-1	TGTGCCACCAGCAGAGAAGGGCTGACTCCCCTTTTCGGCAATGAGCAGTTCTTC	CATSREGLTPLFGNEQFF
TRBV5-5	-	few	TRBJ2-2	TGTGCCAGCAGCGAAAGGACTCTCGGGGAGCTGTTTTTT	CASSERTLGELFF
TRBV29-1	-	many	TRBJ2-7	TGCAGCGTAAAGGGAGGAAGCGGCTACGAGCAGTACTTC	CSVKGGSGYEQYF
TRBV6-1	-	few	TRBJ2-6	TGTGCCAGCGAGGGCAAAGGCGCCGCTGGGGCCAACGTCCTGACTTTC	CASEGKGAAGANVLTF
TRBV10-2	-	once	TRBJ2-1	TGCGCCAGCAGTGAACGCGATGAGCAGTCCTTC	CASSERDEQSF
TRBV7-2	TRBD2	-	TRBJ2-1	TGTGCCAGCAGCTTAGTAAGCCTAGCGGGAAGTAATGAGCAGTTCTTC	CASSLVSLAGSNEQFF
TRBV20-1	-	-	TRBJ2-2	TGCAGTGCTAGGGGCCAGCACGGGGAGCTGTTTTTT	CSARGQHGELFF
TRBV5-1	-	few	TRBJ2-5	TGCGCCAGCAGCTATCCGACAGAGAACCAAGAGACCCAGTACTTC	CASSYPTENQETQYF
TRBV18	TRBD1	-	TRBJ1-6	TGTGCCAGCTCACTAGATAACAGGGGGCCTCCCCTCCACTTT	CASSLDNRGPPLHF
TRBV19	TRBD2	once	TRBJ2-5	TGTGCCAGTAGTATGCTAGCGGGGTGGCAAGAGACCCAGTACTTC	CASSMLAGWQETQYF
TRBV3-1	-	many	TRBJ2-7	TGTGCCAGCAGCTCCCGGACGGCCACCTACGAGCAGTACTTC	CASSSRTATYEQYF